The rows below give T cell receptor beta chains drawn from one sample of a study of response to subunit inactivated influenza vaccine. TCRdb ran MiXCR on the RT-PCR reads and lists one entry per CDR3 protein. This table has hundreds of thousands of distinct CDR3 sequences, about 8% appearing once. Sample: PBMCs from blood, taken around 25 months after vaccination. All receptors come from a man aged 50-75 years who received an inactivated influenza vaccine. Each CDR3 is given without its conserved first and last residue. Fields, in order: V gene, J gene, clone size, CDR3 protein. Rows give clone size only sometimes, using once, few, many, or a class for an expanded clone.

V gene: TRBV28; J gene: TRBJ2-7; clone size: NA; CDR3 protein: ASSLTRLSEQY
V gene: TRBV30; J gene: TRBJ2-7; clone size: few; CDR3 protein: AWTRGRAGEQY
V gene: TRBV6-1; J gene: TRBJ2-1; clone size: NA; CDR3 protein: ASSDEGLGYNEQF
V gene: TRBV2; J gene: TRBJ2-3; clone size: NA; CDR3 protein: ASRGIGTDTQY
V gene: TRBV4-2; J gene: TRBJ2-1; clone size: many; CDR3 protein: ASSQGVDYNEQF
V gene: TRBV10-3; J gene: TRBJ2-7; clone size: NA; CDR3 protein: AISKAPPGQGSYEQY
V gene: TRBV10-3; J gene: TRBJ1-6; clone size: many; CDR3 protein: AISESNIYSPLH
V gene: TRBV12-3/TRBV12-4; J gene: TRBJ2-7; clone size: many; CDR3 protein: ASSPRDRDVYYEQY
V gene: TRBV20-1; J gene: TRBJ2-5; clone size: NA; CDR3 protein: SAREMETQY
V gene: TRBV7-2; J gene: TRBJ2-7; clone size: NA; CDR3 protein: ASSRLTSAPYEQY
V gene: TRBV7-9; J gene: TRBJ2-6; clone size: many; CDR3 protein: AMSGSGANVLT
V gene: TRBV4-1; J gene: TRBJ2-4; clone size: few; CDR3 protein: ASSQIGRGAKNIQY
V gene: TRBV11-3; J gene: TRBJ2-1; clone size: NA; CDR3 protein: ASSFTGGRQF
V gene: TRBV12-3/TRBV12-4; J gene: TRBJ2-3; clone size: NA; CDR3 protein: ASSWDVSTDTQY
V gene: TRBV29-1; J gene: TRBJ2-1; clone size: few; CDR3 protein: SAKPSYNEQF
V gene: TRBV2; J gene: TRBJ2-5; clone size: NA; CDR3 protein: ASSVGRETQY
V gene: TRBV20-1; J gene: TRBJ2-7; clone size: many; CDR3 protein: SATGTRVNEQY
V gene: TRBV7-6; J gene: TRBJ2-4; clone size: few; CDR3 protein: ASSLTPGVGAKNIQY